The 4 T cell receptor beta chains in this list originate from one sample, sequenced in a study of shared clonotypes between healthy human individuals. Generated by immunoSEQ multiplex PCR, the TCRdb table keeps only in-frame clones and is missing some. The sample carries about a million clones, roughly 80% recorded once. The sequenced sample consisted of memory CD4+ T cells from PBMCs. Subset here: CD45RA-negative fraction. These receptor sequences come from a young man in good health. Some clones in this sample may be carry-over from other donors' samples.

The chain recombines TRBV18 with TRBJ2-7, with D tentatively TRBD1 (5 bases). The CDR3 is 14 residues long. Germline values: CDR1 KGHSH, CDR2 LQKENI. The V end was cut by 6 bases, the J end by 4 bases, with 16 bases between. The CDR3 reads CASSESQGEYEQYF. As DNA, the CDR3 is TGTGCCAGCTCCGAGTCCCAGGGCGAATACGAGCAGTACTTC.

The J gene is TRBJ2-1, the V gene TRBV5-1; D might be TRBD2 (5 bases). V lost 1 base and J 7 bases, leaving 12 bases between the germline ends. The germline V gene has CDR1 SGHRS and CDR2 YFSETQ. This CDR3 has 14 residues. The CDR3 sequence is CASSLLDWRNEQFF. The CDR3 coding sequence is TGCGCCAGCAGCTTGCTGGACTGGCGGAATGAGCAGTTCTTC. Based on the CDR3 plus reference TRBV5-1 and TRBJ2-1, the full variable domain is KAGVTQTPRYLIKTRGQQVTLSCSPISGHRSVSWYQQTPGQGLQFLFEYFSETQRNKGNFPGRFSGRQFSNSRSEMNVSTLELGDSALYLCASSLLDWRNEQFFGPGTRLTVL.

The chain carries TRBV2 and TRBJ1-4, with 7 bases aligning to TRBD1. The V gene end was trimmed by 6 bases and the J gene end by 3 bases; junction bases not matched to a gene: 7. The germline V gene has CDR1 SNHLY and CDR2 FYNNEI. This CDR3 comprises 15 residues. The CDR3 bases are TGTGCCAGCAGCCGACAGGGCCCAGCTAATGAAAAACTGTTTTTT. Its translation: CASSRQGPANEKLFF.

The chain recombines TRBV5-1 with TRBJ2-1; D gene uncertain. The CDR3 totals 13 residues. The germline gives CDR1 SGHRS, CDR2 YFSETQ. V lost 2 bases and J lost 7, with 10 bases in between. Here the CDR3 reads CASSFTTVNEQFF. CDR3 bases: TGCGCCAGCAGCTTCACTACTGTGAATGAGCAGTTCTTC.